This entry describes one T cell receptor beta chain. This specimen belongs to a study of cytomegalovirus exposure and HLA in healthy donors. V lost 9 bases and J lost 3; bases outside the gene matches: 7. Germline V gives CDR1 SNHLY, CDR2 FYNNEI. The CDR3 runs to 14 residues. A multiplex PCR was run with 60 Vbeta primers and 13 Jbeta primers. The repertoire was sequenced with immunoSEQ multiplex PCR; TCRdb's copy has only in-frame clones and lacks some. The repertoire consists of about 110,000 clones, with around 70% occurring once and the leading ten covering 3.2%. The V call is TRBV2, the J call TRBJ1-2, with 10 positions matching TRBD1. Sequencing used PBMCs. The TCR sequence derives from a man aged 25-45 years in good health and CMV-seronegative. CDR3 in amino acids: CARTGGSAYYGYTF. Here the CDR3 DNA reads TGTGCCAGGACAGGGGGCTCGGCCTACTATGGCTACACCTTC.